The 32 T cell receptor beta chains in this list originate from one sample, sequenced in a study of human T cells and chemical hapten exposure. Unfractionated whole blood yielded total RNA. TCRdb ran MiXCR on the 5' RACE reads and lists one entry per CDR3 protein. The data contain 95,000 to 120,000 distinct CDR3 sequences, roughly a fifth of them singletons. The source of these receptors is a human donor in good health.

This clonotype was observed once. The V gene is TRBV29-1, the J gene TRBJ1-2, with TRBD1 identical over 7 bases. The CDR3 consists of 12 residues. The germline gives CDR1 SQVTM, CDR2 ANQGSEA. V dropped 7 bases and J dropped 8; count of bases not matched to a gene: 10. The CDR3 DNA sequence: TGCAGCGGGGGGACAGCTTTCGAGGGCTACACCTTC. As protein: CSGGTAFEGYTF.

The CDR3 nucleotides are TGTGCCAGCAGTTTCCCCGGGGGAGGTGAAAAACTGTTTTTT. Translation gives CASSFPGGGEKLFF. This chain joins TRBV6-1 and TRBJ1-4; the D gene is possibly TRBD1 (5 bases). The CDR3 length is 14 residues. V lost 5 bases and J lost 7, with 14 bases in between. Germline V gene sequence: CDR1 MNHNS, CDR2 SASEGT.

This sequence joins TRBV28 and TRBJ2-5; the D gene could be TRBD1 or TRBD2 (6 bases each). CDR3 size: 16 residues. V was clipped by 4 bases and J by 5 bases, with 20 bases between them. Germline loops: CDR1 MDHEN, CDR2 SYDVKM. CDR3 sequence (DNA): TGTGCCAGCAGTTACCTCCGGGGGCCCACTAGGGAGACCCAGTACTTC. Translated: CASSYLRGPTRETQYF.

V gene TRBV12-3 or TRBV12-4 combines with J gene TRBJ2-1, with D maybe TRBD2 (6 bases). Trimming removed 1 base from V and 6 bases from J, with 13 bases in between. The CDR3 is 15 residues long. The DNA of the CDR3 is TGTGCCAGCAGTTTAGTCGGGAGCATTGCCAATGAGCAGTTCTTC. Translated, it gives CASSLVGSIANEQFF.

This clonotype came up once. V gene TRBV15 combines with J gene TRBJ1-1; maybe TRBD1 (6 bases). Trimming pared 1 base from V and 8 bases from J, leaving 23 bases between. CDR1 and CDR2 (germline): LNHNV, YYDKDF (reference sequence). CDR3 size: 17 residues. The CDR3 DNA reads TGTGCCACCAGCAGAGTTTTAGGACAGCCCCTCCGAACCGAAGCTTTCTTT. Encoded protein: CATSRVLGQPLRTEAFF. Looking up the rest from reference TRBV15 and TRBJ1-1 gives the full variable domain: DAMVIQNPRYQVTQFGKPVTLSCSQTLNHNVMYWYQQKSSQAPKLLFHYYDKDFNNEADTPDNFQSRRPNTSFCFLDIRSPGLGDTAMYLCATSRVLGQPLRTEAFFGQGTRLTVV.

This clonotype was found a few times. V usage is TRBV28 and J usage is TRBJ2-7; D is unclear. The CDR3 covers 15 residues. Trimming removed 2 bases at V and 3 bases at J, with 14 bases between. Germline V gene lookup returns CDR1 MDHEN and CDR2 SYDVKM. CDR3: CASSLMVGSSYEQYF. In DNA, the CDR3 is TGTGCCAGCAGTTTAATGGTAGGGTCCAGCTACGAGCAGTACTTC.

This clonotype was detected a few times. The chain couples TRBV4-1 to TRBJ1-2; D call uncertain. CDR3 length: 13 residues. Germline V gene sequence: CDR1 MGHRA, CDR2 YSYEKL. V was trimmed by 3 bases and J by 5 bases, leaving 10 bases between them. CDR3 sequence: CASSHQSPYGYTF. The CDR3 DNA follows: TGCGCCAGCAGCCATCAATCCCCTTATGGCTACACCTTC.

This clonotype showed up just a few times. In DNA, the CDR3 is TGCAGCGTTGAGAAGGAGGGGGAAAAACTGTTTTTT. Protein: CSVEKEGEKLFF. The chain is built from TRBV29-1 and TRBJ1-4, with D maybe TRBD1 (5 bases). Germline CDR1 reads SQVTM; CDR2 reads ANQGSEA. The CDR3 spans 12 residues. V shed 3 bases and J shed 8 bases, with 10 bases lying between them.

The chain recombines TRBV6-5 with TRBJ1-6; maybe TRBD1 (5 bases). Germline V CDR1 and CDR2: MNHEY, SVGAGI. V shed 0 bases and J shed 0 bases, with 12 bases lying between them. The CDR3 runs 18 residues. CDR3 region: CASSYSLAGSSYNSPLHF. In DNA, the CDR3 is TGTGCCAGCAGTTACTCTCTGGCAGGGAGCTCCTATAATTCACCCCTCCACTTT.

This clonotype was seen only a few times. This rearrangement joins TRBV6-5 to TRBJ2-3; 9 bases are shared with TRBD1. CDR3 length: 14 amino acids. The J segment lost 3 bases and the V segment lost 5 bases, leaving 3 bases of the junction unmatched. Germline CDR1 is MNHEY and CDR2 is SVGAGI. This CDR3 reads CASSRTGETDTQYF. The DNA of the CDR3 is TGTGCCAGCAGTAGGACAGGGGAGACAGATACGCAGTATTTT.

CDR3 loop: CASSLAEARSYEQYF. CDR3 sequence (DNA): TGTGCCAGCAGTTTAGCGGAAGCCCGATCCTACGAGCAGTACTTC. This chain links TRBV12-3 or TRBV12-4 with TRBJ2-7; D is unresolved. The V end was cut by 0 bases, the J end by 1 base, with 10 bases between. The CDR3 has 15 amino acids.

This clonotype showed up many times. The rearrangement uses TRBV5-1 and TRBJ2-1; 9 positions agree with TRBD2. This CDR3 spans 15 amino acids. The junction had 5 bases not matched to a gene; V was cut back by 0 bases and J by 7 bases. Germline CDR1 SGHRS, CDR2 YFSETQ. The chain's CDR3 is CASSLAVAGVNEQFF. The DNA of the CDR3 is TGCGCCAGCAGCTTGGCGGTAGCGGGAGTGAATGAGCAGTTCTTC.

This clonotype was seen a single time. The V call is TRBV27, the J call TRBJ1-6; D not certain. CDR3 length: 16 residues. Germline CDR1 reads MNHEY; CDR2 reads SMNVEV (reference sequence). Trimming removed 4 bases at V and 0 bases at J, with 10 bases between. The CDR3 nucleotides read TGTGCCAGCAGTTGGACGGCGAGCTCCTATAATTCACCCCTCCACTTT. It is translated as CASSWTASSYNSPLHF.

The CDR3 DNA sequence: TGTGCCAGCAGCCATGTGGGGACGACAGATACGCAGTATTTT. This encodes CASSHVGTTDTQYF. The rearrangement joins TRBV3-1 to TRBJ2-3; D tentatively fits TRBD1 or TRBD2 (5 bases each). Trimming took off 3 bases at V and 3 bases at J, with 10 bases between the two ends. This CDR3 is 14 amino acids long. The V gene's germline CDR1 is LGHDT and CDR2 YNNKEL (reference sequence).

This clonotype occurred a few times. The rearrangement links TRBV28 to TRBJ2-1; 9 bases fit TRBD1. The CDR3 loop spans 15 amino acids. From germline, CDR1 is MDHEN and CDR2 SYDVKM. V shed 4 bases and J 8 bases; nucleotides not matched to a gene: 9. The DNA for the CDR3 is TGTGCCAGCAGTTCACGGGACAGGGCCCTCTATGAGCAGTTCTTC. Its translation is CASSSRDRALYEQFF.

This clonotype appeared a few times. The rearrangement uses TRBV6-1 and TRBJ2-6; D ambiguous. The CDR3 has 14 amino acids. From germline, CDR1 is MNHNS and CDR2 SASEGT. This CDR3 reads CALKGVSGANVLTF. CDR3 in DNA: TGTGCACTAAAAGGAGTCTCTGGGGCCAACGTCCTGACTTTC.

This clonotype occurred a few times. The CDR3 DNA reads TGTGCCAGCAGCATGCCTACTAGCGGGGGCGCCAAAAACATTCAGTACTTC. Protein: CASSMPTSGGAKNIQYF. The rearrangement joins TRBV7-2 to TRBJ2-4; TRBD2 matches 11 bases. CDR1 and CDR2 (germline): SGHTA, FQGNSA. The CDR3 spans 17 residues. V lost 5 bases and J lost 1; bases outside the gene matches: 7.

The gene calls are TRBV12-3 or TRBV12-4 and TRBJ1-4; no reliable D call. This CDR3 has 14 amino acids. V was trimmed by 5 bases and J by 7 bases, leaving 14 bases between them. The CDR3 loop reads CASSDWGKGEKLFF. The CDR3 nucleotides read TGTGCCAGCAGTGATTGGGGTAAAGGTGAAAAACTGTTTTTT.

The chain recombines TRBV18 with TRBJ2-2, with a tentative D call TRBD2 (5 bases). Per germline, CDR1 KGHSH and CDR2 LQKENI. Trimming shortened V by 2 bases and J by 1 base, and 11 bases separated the two germline ends. This CDR3 spans 16 amino acids. The DNA for the CDR3 is TGTGCCAGCTCACCAACGGGAATGTTGAACACCGGGGAGCTGTTTTTT. It specifies CASSPTGMLNTGELFF.

This clonotype showed up just a few times. The chain joins TRBV6-5 to TRBJ1-2; 12 bases match TRBD1. The CDR3 contains 16 residues. Looked up from germline, CDR1 is MNHEY and CDR2 is SVGAGI. V lost 5 bases, J lost 8 bases, and 12 bases stayed unmatched. The DNA of the CDR3 is TGTGCCAGCAGTCGAACAAGCCGGGACAGGGGGCAGGGCTACACCTTC. It specifies CASSRTSRDRGQGYTF.

The chain employs TRBV18 and TRBJ1-2, with TRBD1 matching 11 bases. Losses at the gene ends were 6 bases for V and 4 bases for J; bases not matched to a gene: 7. Per the germline V gene, CDR1 is KGHSH and CDR2 is LQKENI. The CDR3 covers 15 residues. The CDR3 is CASSEGQGGLYGYTF. Here the CDR3 DNA reads TGTGCCAGCTCGGAGGGACAGGGGGGCCTCTATGGCTACACCTTC.

The table lists this clonotype with many counts. The gene calls are TRBV29-1 and TRBJ2-7; no firm D call. Germline V gene lookup returns CDR1 SQVTM and CDR2 ANQGSEA. The V end lost 3 bases, the J end lost 7 bases, and 10 bases lay between the germline ends. The CDR3 sequence is 11 residues long. The CDR3 coding sequence is TGCAGCGTTGATTGGGGTAGTGAGCAGTACTTC. Translation: CSVDWGSEQYF.

V usage is TRBV2 and J usage is TRBJ1-2; possibly TRBD1 for D (5 bases). Germline CDR1 and CDR2: SNHLY and FYNNEI. The V gene lost 5 bases and the J gene lost 2 bases, with 6 bases spanning the gap. The CDR3 totals 12 residues. The CDR3 sequence: CASSRGNYGYTF. The CDR3 coding sequence is TGTGCCAGCAGTAGGGGAAACTATGGCTACACCTTC.

The gene calls are TRBV6-5 and TRBJ2-3, with D unclear. V dropped 0 bases and J dropped 5 bases, with 18 bases sitting between them. Germline loops: CDR1 MNHEY, CDR2 SVGAGI. The CDR3 sequence is 17 residues long. CDR3 sequence (DNA): TGTGCCAGCAGTTACTCCTTAGGGCCCAGCAATGGAGATACGCAGTATTTT. It specifies CASSYSLGPSNGDTQYF.

The gene calls are TRBV29-1 and TRBJ2-2; maybe TRBD2 (5 bases). V lost 3 bases to trimming and J lost 8 bases, with 13 bases between them. Germline V lookup: CDR1 SQVTM, CDR2 ANQGSEA. The length of the CDR3 is 13 residues. CDR3 nucleotide sequence: TGCAGCGTTGATGAGGGAGAGGCGGGGGAGCTGTTTTTT. This codes for CSVDEGEAGELFF.

This clonotype has a handful of counts. The J gene is TRBJ1-4, the V gene TRBV29-1, with D uncertain. Looked up from germline, CDR1 is SQVTM and CDR2 is ANQGSEA. The V end lost 3 bases, the J end lost 8 bases, and 10 bases lay between the germline ends. The CDR3 loop spans 12 amino acids. The CDR3 DNA sequence: TGCAGCGTTGATACTGGCCGGGAAAAACTGTTTTTT. Translated: CSVDTGREKLFF. Based on the CDR3 plus reference TRBV29-1 and TRBJ1-4, the full variable domain is SAVISQKPSRDICQRGTSLTIQCQVDSQVTMMFWYRQQPGQSLTLIATANQGSEATYESGFVIDKFPISRPNLTFSTLTVSNMSPEDSSIYLCSVDTGREKLFFGSGTQLSVL.

As DNA, the CDR3 is TGTGCCAGCAGTTACTCTAGCGGGAGAGAGGAGACCCAGTACTTC. This sequence encodes CASSYSSGREETQYF. This sequence joins TRBV6-2 or TRBV6-3 and TRBJ2-5; 9 nucleotides agree with TRBD2. V was clipped by 0 bases and J by 5 bases; unmatched bases: 4. The length of the CDR3 is 15 residues. Germline V gene lookup returns CDR1 MNHEY and CDR2 SVGEGT.

The table lists this clonotype with a few counts. The chain carries TRBV20-1 and TRBJ2-6; maybe TRBD1 (5 bases). V was cut by 0 bases and J by 2 bases, with 8 bases left in between. CDR3 length equals 15 residues. Germline CDR1 DFQATT, CDR2 SNEGSKA (reference sequence). The CDR3 is CSARDQGTGANVLTF. CDR3 nucleotide sequence: TGCAGTGCTAGAGATCAGGGAACTGGGGCCAACGTCCTGACTTTC.

V usage is TRBV28 and J usage is TRBJ2-7; D not certain. This CDR3 has 13 amino acids. V was trimmed by 3 bases and J by 5 bases, leaving 11 bases between them. Germline CDR1 reads MDHEN; CDR2 reads SYDVKM. The CDR3 DNA is TGTGCCAGCAGTTTTGCAGGTATTGACGAGCAGTACTTC. This gives the protein CASSFAGIDEQYF. The full variable domain, in which reference TRBV28 and TRBJ2-7 provide the parts outside the CDR3, is DVKVTQSSRYLVKRTGEKVFLECVQDMDHENMFWYRQDPGLGLRLIYFSYDVKMKEKGDIPEGYSVSREKKERFSLILESASTNQTSMYLCASSFAGIDEQYFGPGTRLTVT.

The V and J genes are TRBV27 and TRBJ1-1; the D is unclear. The CDR3 runs 15 residues. Looked up from germline, CDR1 is MNHEY and CDR2 is SMNVEV (reference sequence). V was cut by 3 bases and J by 3 bases, with 14 bases left in between. The CDR3 sequence: CASSFTGYFDTEAFF. DNA for the CDR3: TGTGCCAGCAGTTTTACGGGGTACTTCGACACTGAAGCTTTCTTT.

This clonotype was picked up a small number of times. The chain links TRBV27 to TRBJ2-4, with D possibly matching TRBD1 (6 bases). Between the trimmed V and J ends, which lost 6 bases and 8 bases, there was a span of 17 bases. The CDR3 extends over 14 amino acids. Germline V CDR1 and CDR2: MNHEY, SMNVEV (reference sequence). CDR3 coding DNA: TGTGCCAGCAGCCCGAGCAGGGGCCCATACATTCAGTACTTC. This translates into CASSPSRGPYIQYF.

The rearrangement joins TRBV20-1 to TRBJ1-1, with 10 bases fitting TRBD1. With V trimmed by 6 bases and J by 0 bases, 4 bases remained unmatched. CDR1 and CDR2 (germline): DFQATT, SNEGSKA (reference sequence). The CDR3 is 14 amino acids. DNA of the CDR3: TGCAGTGCCGGGGGACAGGGGATGAACACTGAAGCTTTCTTT. Its translation: CSAGGQGMNTEAFF.